The T cell receptor (beta chain) described here comes from a study of cytomegalovirus exposure and HLA in healthy donors. Study-wide results and caveats: TCR beta sequences reportedly predicted most subjects' HLA-A and HLA-B alleles accurately.

The CDR3 is made up of 17 amino acids. Germline lookup yields CDR1 MRHNA and CDR2 SNTAGT. The ends lost 0 bases at V and 0 bases at J; junction bases unmatched: 2. The sample holds a few counts of this clone. Its antigen is unidentified. PCR primers comprised 60 Vbeta and 13 Jbeta primers. Method: immunoSEQ multiplex PCR; TCRdb's copy keeps in-frame clones and lacks some. This sample has 100,000 to 150,000 clones; 15% to 20% occur once, and the top ten carry about 3%. This chain joins TRBV6-4 and TRBJ2-3, with 11 nucleotides matching TRBD2. The source material was PBMCs. This clonotype was sampled from a female donor in good health and CMV-seropositive. This CDR3 is CASSDSSGRVSTDTQYF. The CDR3 DNA reads as TGTGCCAGCAGTGACTCTAGCGGGAGGGTGAGCACAGATACGCAGTATTTT.